This T cell receptor beta chain came from a study of PD-1 blockade in classical Hodgkin lymphoma. Study-wide results and limits: Baseline diversity resembling that of newly diagnosed patients was seen in complete responders.

Clones were read by immunoSEQ multiplex PCR, and TCRdb kept only the in-frame ones, dropping some. Found here are around 16,000 clones, 80% to 85% of them singletons; the top ten hold 30% to 45%. Turning to this clone: The target antigen is unknown.

Each and every patient relapsed after autologous stem cell transplantation, and patients got differing brentuximab vedotin exposure. Germline assignment: CDR1 KGHSH and CDR2 LQKENI. V was trimmed by 2 bases and J by 5 bases, leaving 13 bases between them. This CDR3 spans 15 amino acids. Source: peripheral blood mononuclear cells (PBMCs), taken before the second cycle of nivolumab. The TCR comes from a human donor with classical Hodgkin lymphoma. V and J are TRBV18 and TRBJ1-5; no firm D call. The CDR3 DNA reads as TGTGCCAGCTCACCAGGCCCCCGAGAGGATCAGCCCCAGCATTTT. Residues: CASSPGPREDQPQHF.